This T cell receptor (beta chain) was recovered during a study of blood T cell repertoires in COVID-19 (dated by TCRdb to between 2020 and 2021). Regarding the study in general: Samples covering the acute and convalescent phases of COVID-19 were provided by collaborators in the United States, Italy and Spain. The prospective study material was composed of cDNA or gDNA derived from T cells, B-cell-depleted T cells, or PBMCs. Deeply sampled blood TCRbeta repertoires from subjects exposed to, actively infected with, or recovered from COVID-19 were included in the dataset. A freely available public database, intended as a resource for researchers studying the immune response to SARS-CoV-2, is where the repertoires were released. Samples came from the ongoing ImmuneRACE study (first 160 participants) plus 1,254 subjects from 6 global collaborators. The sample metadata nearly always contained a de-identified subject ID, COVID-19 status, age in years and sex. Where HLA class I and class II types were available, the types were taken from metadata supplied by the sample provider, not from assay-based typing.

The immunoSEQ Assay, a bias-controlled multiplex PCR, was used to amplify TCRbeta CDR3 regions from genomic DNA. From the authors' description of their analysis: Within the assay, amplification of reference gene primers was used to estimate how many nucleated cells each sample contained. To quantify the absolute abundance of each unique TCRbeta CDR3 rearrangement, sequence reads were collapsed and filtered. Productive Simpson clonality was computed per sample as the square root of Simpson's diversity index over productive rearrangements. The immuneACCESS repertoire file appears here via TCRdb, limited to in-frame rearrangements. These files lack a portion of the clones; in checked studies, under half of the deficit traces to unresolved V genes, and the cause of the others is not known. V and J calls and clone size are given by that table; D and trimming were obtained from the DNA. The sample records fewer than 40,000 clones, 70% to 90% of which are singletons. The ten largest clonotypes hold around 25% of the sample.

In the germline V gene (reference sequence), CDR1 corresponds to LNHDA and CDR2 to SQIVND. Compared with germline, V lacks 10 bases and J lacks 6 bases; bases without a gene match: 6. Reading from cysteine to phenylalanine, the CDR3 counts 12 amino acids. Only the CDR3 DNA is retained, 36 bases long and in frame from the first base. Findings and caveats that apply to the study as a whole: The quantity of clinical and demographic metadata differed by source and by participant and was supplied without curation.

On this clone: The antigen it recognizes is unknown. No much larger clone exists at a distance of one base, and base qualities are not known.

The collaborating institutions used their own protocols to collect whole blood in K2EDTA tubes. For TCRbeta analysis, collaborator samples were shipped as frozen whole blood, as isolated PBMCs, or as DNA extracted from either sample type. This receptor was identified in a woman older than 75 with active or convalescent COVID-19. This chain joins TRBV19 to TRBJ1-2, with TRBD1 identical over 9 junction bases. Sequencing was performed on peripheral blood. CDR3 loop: CATRDRVNGYTF. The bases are TGTGCCACTCGGGACAGGGTCAATGGCTACACCTTC.